The source of this T cell receptor beta chain is a study of tumor-infiltrating lymphocytes in primary liver carcinoma. The study extracted blood RNA from unsorted whole blood and also extracted germline DNA. Patients carried chronic HBV infection without prior treatment. General observations from the study: Tumors had a significantly higher top-250-clone fraction than blood (p = 0.039).

This clonotype showed up many times. The target antigen is unknown. The V end was cut by 7 bases, the J end by 0 bases, with 9 bases between. This CDR3 region has 14 residues. The template, roughly 550 ng total RNA, yielded TCR beta cDNA made with a constant-region primer. Libraries covering TCR beta were generated through three nested multiplex PCR rounds (using a slightly modified ARM-PCR). Both of the initial two PCR rounds ran for around 10 cycles and employed TRBV1-TRBV30 forward primers alongside a C-beta reverse primer. MiXCR was run by TCRdb on the multiplex PCR reads, yielding one entry per CDR3 protein. The repertoire has 250,000 to 350,000 distinct CDR3 sequences, around three fifths of them found once; the top ten carry about 17%.

This clonotype was obtained from a woman between 25 and 40 years old with primary liver carcinoma and hepatitis B virus infection. Sequencing input: peripheral blood. The chain carries TRBV12-3 or TRBV12-4 and TRBJ2-2; weak D call: TRBD2 (6 bases). The CDR3 region has the DNA TGTGCCAGCACGGGGGACGCGAACACCGGGGAGCTGTTTTTT. Amino acid sequence: CASTGDANTGELFF.